What follows is one T cell receptor beta chain and its context. The target of this receptor is not known. No qualities accompany the bases; no much larger clone lies one base away. Sequencing of the TRB variable region was done with the immunoSEQ hsTCRB v3.0 assay at survey level resolution. The target sequencing depth for TRB was about 40,000-55,000 T-cell genomes per sample. Pooled TRB libraries were sequenced on an Illumina MiSeq with a v3 150-cycle kit. The original methods were these. Repertoire analysis was run in R within a reproducible Nextflow workflow that covered QC, data transformation and analysis. LymphoSeq2, an R package for exploring AIRR-Seq data, was used to implement the custom analyses. After excluding several samples that yielded fewer than 5000 total TRB sequences, fewer than 200 HIV repertoires remained for analysis. Among the roughly 190 retained HIV repertoires, about 59 were collected before ART initiation and about 130 were collected after ART initiation. Repertoires were downsampled to 5000 TRB nucleotide sequences, and summary statistics were averaged over 100 downsampling iterations. TRB sequences were retained for analysis only if CDR3 regions of at least seven amino acids were present. Two measures captured diversity: a Shannon entropy-derived clonality score and the Gini coefficient. In the repertoire networks, any two of the top 5000 CDR3 amino acid sequences were linked whenever the two sequences differed by an edit distance of one. Antigen specificity groups and MHC restriction were predicted for TRB CDR3 amino acid sequences with GLIPH2. CDR3 amino acid sequences were matched against VDJdb and McPAS-TCR to flag known CMV, EBV, HIV or tissue antigen associations. Pre-ART, post-ART and control groups were compared with Wilcoxon signed-rank tests and Holm-Bonferroni correction. Here the immuneACCESS table is served through TCRdb, limited to in-frame sequences with V and J called. Missing clones are a known gap in these copies; in checked studies unresolved V genes cover under half, and the rest lacks a known reason. That table gives V, J and clone size, and the DNA gave D and trimming. In this sample the table shows 9,000 to 15,000 clones, roughly 80% of which occur a single time. The top ten clonotypes cover roughly 11% of the sample.

The data were taken from a study of long-term antiretroviral therapy in people with HIV (dated by TCRdb to 2021 to 2024). The study in broad terms: The earliest samples were collected approximately a decade before the 2015 WHO recommendation for immediate ART, a period when ART was typically delayed until CD4 counts fell. Whether ART initiation and durable HIV suppression were associated with changes in peripheral blood TRB repertoire composition and diversity was tested in a retrospective serial study. The cohort contributed roughly 200 cryopreserved PBMC samples from 30 adults with confirmed HIV infection, collected serially over a mean of around 6 years (range 1-12). Of the approximately 28 participants with HIV, about twelve were female. No cross-contamination during QIAcube processing was seen in test extractions of a monoclonal T-cell line run alongside around 30 polyclonal samples.

From cysteine to phenylalanine, the CDR3 is 15 amino acids long. Only CDR3 DNA is held: 45 bases, read in frame from base 1. Beyond this particular receptor, the publication reports: A significant increase in TRB diversity was found to be associated with ART initiation, although TRB diversity was observed to remain significantly below that of transplant donor controls even after long-term ART. Compared with controls, HIV repertoires had narrower CDR3 length ranges, and the network structure pointed to an antigen-experienced repertoire that shifted only slightly toward naive after ART. Inferences about post-ART repertoire changes are limited because no data were available on ART adherence, viral resistance or therapy changes. The samples span the years 2004 to 2017, and the ART regimens used may be less effective than current regimens. Since PBMC availability was limited, sequencing covered only the TCR beta chain, with no alpha chain pairing. Because pre-ART samples had limited cell numbers, profiling was done on unsorted PBMC rather than on sorted CD4+ and CD8+ T cells. Expanded TRB clones identified before ART initiation dominated the repertoire across all time points, though the dominance fluctuated and decreased in many PLHIV after ART.

To be included, a participant needed at least one PBMC sample from before ART initiation plus at least two post-ART samples. Every participant with HIV received treatment in the United States of America. Cryopreserved samples of about 0.95-11 million PBMC were thawed and washed before DNA extraction. At the time of the earliest PBMC sample, participants with HIV were aged between roughly 20 and 54 years. PBMC samples from each participant spanned 1-4 timepoints before ART initiation and 2-8 timepoints after ART initiation, with a median of 7 samples. Serial HIV viral load, CD4+ T-cell count, ART history and demographic data were obtained for every participant. Using a Qiagen kit on a QIAcube, genomic DNA was extracted from unsorted PBMC, with samples processed in batches of 12.

The sequences come from unsorted PBMCs, collected 0.8 years before starting antiretroviral therapy. The TCR originated in a woman in her 40s with HIV. Rearrangement joined TRBV21-1 to TRBJ2-7; the D segment call TRBD2 is taken from the table without a DNA check. TRBV21-1 is described as a pseudogene. The nucleotide sequence is given as TGTGCCAGCAGCACTAGCGTGAAGGGGTCCTACGAGCAGTACTTC. Its translation reads: CASSTSVKGSYEQYF.